Following are 10 T cell receptor beta chains from one sample sequenced in a study of CD8+CD57+ T cells in acquired aplastic anemia. CD8+CD57+ cell expansion, shown by flow cytometry, had occurred in the patients selected for sequencing. TCR beta VDJ and CDR3 profiles were obtained from a genomic DNA template. One entry per CDR3 protein, called by TCRdb with MiXCR from the reads. The data contain about 180,000 distinct CDR3 sequences, less than 60% of them singletons. The sample was sorted CD4+, CD8+, or CD8+CD57+ T cells (not recorded which) from PBMCs. Receptor source: a human donor with aplastic anemia.

This clonotype was found many times. The limits of the CDR3 on the DNA are not certain, so only TCRdb's listed CDR3 is given. The chain links TRBV5-1 to TRBJ2-7; the tabulated D call, TRBD1, remains unverified against the DNA. Inclusive of both ends, the CDR3 amounts to 13 amino acids. CDR1 SGHRS and CDR2 YFSETQ come from the germline V gene. The CDR3 is CASSLTFGGEQYF.

This clonotype has more than one count but fewer than ten. The chain couples TRBV27 to TRBJ2-1; D unclear. V was shortened by 2 bases and J by 0 bases, with 8 bases between the two germline ends. Germline loops: CDR1 MNHEY, CDR2 SMNVEV (reference sequence). There are 15 residues in the CDR3. The CDR3 coding sequence is TGTGCCAGCAGTTTAGGCCTAACCTCCTACAATGAGCAGTTCTTC. Protein: CASSLGLTSYNEQFF.

This clonotype was seen ten or more times. This chain connects TRBV5-8 to TRBJ2-6; D is perhaps TRBD2 (5 bases). Germline V CDR1 and CDR2: SGHTS, YDEGEE. Trimming stripped 4 bases from V and 2 bases from J, with 10 bases between. The CDR3 is 15 residues long. The CDR3 DNA reads TGTGCCAGCAGCCCGCGGAGGACTGGGGCCAACGTCCTGACTTTC. Its translation: CASSPRRTGANVLTF.

This rearrangement joins TRBV19 to TRBJ1-2; a weak D match, TRBD1 (6 bases). The CDR3 is made up of 14 amino acids. Trimming removed 7 bases at V and 4 bases at J, with 16 bases between. CDR1 is LNHDA, CDR2 SQIVND, per germline (reference sequence). The CDR3: CASTIGQTFYGYTF. CDR3 DNA sequence: TGTGCCAGTACCATCGGACAGACATTCTATGGCTACACCTTC.

The chain couples TRBV2 to TRBJ1-2; the D gene is possibly TRBD1 (6 bases). Germline V gene data show CDR1 as SNHLY and CDR2 as FYNNEI. The CDR3 extends over 14 amino acids. V lost 4 bases to trimming and J lost 8 bases, with 17 bases between them. The CDR3 nucleotides are TGTGCCAGCAGTGGGATAGGGGGAAAGAGAGGCTACACCTTC. Protein sequence: CASSGIGGKRGYTF. The whole variable domain, filled in from reference TRBV2 and TRBJ1-2, reads EPEVTQTPSHQVTQMGQEVILRCVPISNHLYFYWYRQILGQKVEFLVSFYNNEISEKSEIFDDQFSVERPDGSNFTLKIRSTKLEDSAMYFCASSGIGGKRGYTFGSGTRLTVV.

The chain is built from TRBV20-1 and TRBJ2-7; 10 bases align to TRBD1. Germline V gene data show CDR1 as DFQATT and CDR2 as SNEGSKA (reference sequence). The trim removed 2 bases at V and 7 bases at J, leaving 8 bases unmatched. The CDR3 length is 14 residues. This CDR3 reads CSARRGGTGVEQYF. The CDR3 DNA is TGCAGTGCTAGAAGGGGCGGGACAGGGGTGGAGCAGTACTTC.

J is TRBJ1-5 and V is TRBV7-2; 7 bases fit TRBD1. With 0 bases clipped from V and 4 bases from J, the junction kept 3 bases outside the gene matches. CDR1 and CDR2 from the germline V gene are SGHTA and FQGNSA. The CDR3 has 15 amino acids. The CDR3 coding sequence is TGTGCCAGCAGCTTAGCCCCGGGACAGAATCAGCCCCAGCATTTT. It specifies CASSLAPGQNQPQHF.

The table lists this clonotype with many counts. V gene TRBV12-5 combines with J gene TRBJ2-1; D is undetermined. V shed 7 bases and J shed 7 bases, with 17 bases lying between them. From germline, CDR1 is LGHNT and CDR2 FRNRAP. The CDR3 has 14 amino acids. CDR3: CASVTDGYHNEQFF. CDR3 DNA: TGTGCTAGTGTGACGGACGGGTACCATAATGAGCAGTTCTTC.

The CDR3 nucleotides read TGTGCCAGCAGCGTAGCCGGAACTACAGGGGCGAGAGCTTTCTTT. It is translated as CASSVAGTTGARAFF. The chain recombines TRBV9 with TRBJ1-1, with 7 bases identical to TRBD1. The J segment lost 10 bases and the V segment lost 0 bases, leaving 12 bases of the junction unmatched. The V gene's germline CDR1 is SGDLS and CDR2 YYNGEE. There are 15 residues in the CDR3.

This clonotype turned up a few times. This chain uses TRBV30 with TRBJ1-5; 7 bases are shared with TRBD1. J lost 6 bases, V lost 3 bases, and 2 bases had no gene match. Germline-derived CDR1 and CDR2 are GTSNPN and SVGIG (reference sequence). The CDR3 has 12 residues. CDR3 in amino acids: CAWSPGGQPQHF. For the CDR3, the DNA is TGTGCCTGGAGCCCAGGGGGTCAGCCCCAGCATTTT.